This T cell receptor beta chain was sequenced for a study of cytomegalovirus exposure and HLA in healthy donors (dated by TCRdb to about 2017). Background on the whole study: According to a later analysis, the roughly 120 validation repertoires were produced on the same platform as the approximately 620 repertoires of the first cohort. In addition to the first cohort of 650 to 800 subjects, a separate validation cohort of 130 or so different subjects was used. The study aimed to test whether signatures of past pathogen exposure could be identified by cataloging public T cell receptors. The study combined high-throughput TCR immunosequencing, statistical association of individual TCRs with disease status, and machine learning to predict cytomegalovirus infection status.

Here is what the overall study found, with its caveats: In the study, around 160 TCR beta chains were listed as associated with cytomegalovirus. According to the authors, the approach could potentially be generalized to other disease states and immunological phenotypes. In vitro tests confirmed that a few of the cytomegalovirus-associated TCR beta chains recognize cytomegalovirus antigens. Subsequent analysis determined that TCRs grouped into clusters in the first cohort also showed a tendency toward co-occurrence across the 120 validation repertoires, and 85% to 95% of cluster scores exceeded 0. All 120 or so repertoires were used to score co-occurrence in the validation cohort in a later analysis, because that analysis had no HLA typing for the cohort. In both the original and validation cohorts, the classifier was reported to diagnose cytomegalovirus status with high specificity and sensitivity. Most TCR sequences were observed very rarely across donors, whereas some public TCRs were present in many individuals.

Separate from the roughly 700-subject first cohort, the validation cohort of 95 to 150 subjects was the group to which the donors belonged. In the case of this clone: Its recognized antigen is unknown. One base away there is no much larger clone; base qualities are not given.

Libraries came from the immunoSEQ multiplex PCR assay. In the authors' own workflow: A statistical classification framework was developed to diagnose cytomegalovirus status using the catalog of TCR beta chain sequences. TCRdb re-hosts the immuneACCESS table, in-frame sequences only. Its copies lack some clones; in the studies checked, an unresolved V gene accounts for under half of them, and the cause for the rest is not known. V and J calls and clone size are those listed in that table; D and trimming were worked out from the DNA. Within this sample are around 190,000 clones, with approximately 86% of them counted one time only. The ten top clones hold roughly 7% of the sample. V is trimmed back by 6 bases and J by 7 bases, and the junction contains 9 bases that no gene match accounts for. Sequences MNHEY (CDR1) and SVGAGI (CDR2) are obtained from the germline V gene. CDR3 length: 14 amino acids, cysteine to phenylalanine. The sequence is cut down to CDR3 DNA, 42 bases in frame from base 1.

This receptor was obtained from a man aged 25-45 years in good health and CMV-seropositive. Sample: PBMCs. This chain is built from TRBV6-5 and TRBJ1-2, and TRBD1 matches 9 of the central bases. The nucleotide sequence reads TGTGCCAGCAGCCTCGGACAGGGGCTCGGTGGCTACACCTTC. Its coded protein is CASSLGQGLGGYTF.